Below, 19 T cell receptor beta chains from the same sample are listed, as sequenced in a study of blood T cell repertoires in COVID-19. TCRdb's table, derived via immunoSEQ multiplex PCR, lists solely in-frame clones and lacks some. The table lists about 170,000 clones, around 83% of them singletons, with approximately 18% in the top ten. Sequencing input: peripheral blood. The receptor source for this set is a woman in her 70s who had recovered from COVID-19.

The chain links TRBV7-8 to TRBJ2-7, with TRBD1 identical over 11 bases. V shed 4 bases and J 6 bases; nucleotides not matched to a gene: 2. The germline gives CDR1 SGHVS, CDR2 FQNEAQ. CDR3 length: 13 amino acids. The CDR3 bases are TGTGCCAGCAGCTGGGACAGGGGGTTCGAGCAGTACTTC. Its translation is CASSWDRGFEQYF. Using reference TRBV7-8 and TRBJ2-7 for the parts outside the CDR3, the full variable domain is GAGVSQSPRYKVAKRGQDVALRCDPISGHVSLFWYQQALGQGPEFLTYFQNEAQLDKSGLPSDRFFAERPEGSVSTLKIQRTQQEDSAVYLCASSWDRGFEQYFGPGTRLTVT.

As concerns this clone: Other nucleotide sequences from this sample produce the same CDR3. The chain couples TRBV29-1 to TRBJ1-2; the D is unclear. V was cut by 3 bases and J by 3 bases, with 5 bases left in between. This CDR3 comprises 11 residues. The germline CDR1 and CDR2 sequences are SQVTM and ANQGSEA. The CDR3 DNA reads as TGCAGCGTTGACGGGGACTATGGCTACACCTTC. Translated: CSVDGDYGYTF.

This clone was seen just once. The V gene is TRBV27, the J gene TRBJ1-3; D possibly corresponds to TRBD1 (6 bases). This CDR3 contains 16 residues. CDR1 is MNHEY, CDR2 SMNVEV, per germline (reference sequence). V lost 5 bases and J lost 0, with 14 bases in between. The CDR3 loop is CASSPFQGSSGNTIYF. In nucleotides, the CDR3 is TGTGCCAGCAGTCCATTCCAGGGGAGCTCTGGAAACACCATATATTTT.

This clone was seen a single time. The rearrangement joins TRBV7-9 to TRBJ1-1; D gene uncertain. Looked up from germline, CDR1 is SEHNR and CDR2 is FQNEAQ (reference sequence). V lost 3 bases to trimming and J lost 0 bases, with 8 bases between them. The CDR3 length is 14 residues. CDR3 sequence (DNA): TGTGCCAGCAGCTTTGGGGAGGTGAACACTGAAGCTTTCTTT. Protein: CASSFGEVNTEAFF.

The gene calls are TRBV10-3 and TRBJ1-1; 10 bases match TRBD1. J was trimmed by 1 base and V by 4 bases; bases with no gene match: 6. Per the germline V gene, CDR1 is ENHRY and CDR2 is SYGVKD. The CDR3 spans 16 residues. CDR3 loop: CAISGGQGRGNTEAFF. The CDR3 coding sequence is TGTGCCATCAGTGGGGGACAGGGGAGGGGGAACACTGAAGCTTTCTTT.

The rearrangement uses TRBV5-1 and TRBJ1-3; TRBD1 agrees at 10 bases. Germline V gives CDR1 SGHRS, CDR2 YFSETQ. V was clipped by 4 bases and J by 4 bases; unmatched bases: 5. The CDR3 is made up of 15 amino acids. The CDR3 bases are TGCGCCAGCAGCCCGGGACAGGGGCTAGGAAACACCATATATTTT. This gives the protein CASSPGQGLGNTIYF. Drawing the rest from reference TRBV5-1 and TRBJ1-3, the complete variable domain is KAGVTQTPRYLIKTRGQQVTLSCSPISGHRSVSWYQQTPGQGLQFLFEYFSETQRNKGNFPGRFSGRQFSNSRSEMNVSTLELGDSALYLCASSPGQGLGNTIYFGEGSWLTVV.

This chain uses TRBV11-2 with TRBJ1-1, with 11 bases aligning to TRBD1. Per the germline V gene, CDR1 is SGHAT and CDR2 is FQNNGV. J was trimmed by 9 bases and V by 1 base; bases with no gene match: 1. The CDR3 loop spans 13 amino acids. The CDR3 here is CASSLGTGGQAFF. As DNA, the CDR3 is TGTGCCAGCAGCTTAGGGACAGGGGGCCAAGCTTTCTTT.

This chain connects TRBV9 to TRBJ2-7; 8 bases match TRBD1. The germline V gene has CDR1 SGDLS and CDR2 YYNGEE. V shed 2 bases and J 6 bases; nucleotides not matched to a gene: 7. CDR3 length: 14 residues. The CDR3 nucleotides are TGTGCCAGCAGCGTTGGGGCAGGGGGCTCCGAGCAGTACTTC. It specifies CASSVGAGGSEQYF.

The rearrangement joins TRBV18 to TRBJ1-2, with 7 bases lining up with TRBD1. The germline gives CDR1 KGHSH, CDR2 LQKENI. CDR3 length: 15 residues. J lost 2 bases, V lost 3 bases, and 6 bases had no gene match. CDR3 coding DNA: TGTGCCAGCTCACCCCGGGACAGCGGCAACTATGGCTACACCTTC. It specifies CASSPRDSGNYGYTF.

J is TRBJ2-1 and V is TRBV27; 7 bases fit TRBD2. Germline lookup yields CDR1 MNHEY and CDR2 SMNVEV (reference sequence). The CDR3 has 12 amino acids. Trimming at V came to 5 bases and at J to 8 bases, leaving 3 bases not matched to a gene. CDR3: CASSPAGDEQFF. The CDR3 DNA follows: TGTGCCAGCAGTCCCGCGGGGGATGAGCAGTTCTTC.

The V and J genes are TRBV7-8 and TRBJ1-5; maybe TRBD1 (6 bases). Deletions cut 0 bases from V and 7 bases from J, with 13 bases between. Per the germline V gene, CDR1 is SGHVS and CDR2 is FQNEAQ. There are 15 residues in the CDR3. The CDR3 is CASSLALGGGQPQHF. In DNA form, the CDR3 reads TGTGCCAGCAGCTTAGCGTTGGGAGGGGGGCAGCCCCAGCATTTT.

CDR3 in DNA: TGCGCCAGCAGCTTGGCCGCGGGGGGTGGCTATGGCTACACCTTC. Amino acids: CASSLAAGGGYGYTF. The chain uses TRBV5-1 and TRBJ1-2; maybe TRBD1 (5 bases). Germline V gene sequence: CDR1 SGHRS, CDR2 YFSETQ. V was trimmed by 0 bases and J by 4 bases, leaving 13 bases between them. This CDR3 comprises 15 residues.

The genes are TRBV27 and TRBJ1-1; D perhaps matches TRBD1 (6 bases). Trimming removed 6 bases from V and 7 bases from J, with 12 bases in between. The CDR3 is 12 residues long. CDR1 and CDR2 from the germline V gene are MNHEY and SMNVEV (reference sequence). CDR3 sequence: CASRTLRGEAFF. The CDR3, as DNA: TGTGCCAGCAGGACCCTCAGGGGTGAAGCTTTCTTT.

This chain uses TRBV19 with TRBJ2-3; 8 positions match TRBD2. The CDR3 extends over 15 amino acids. From germline, CDR1 is LNHDA and CDR2 SQIVND (reference sequence). J gave up 4 bases and V 4 bases, and 7 bases lay outside the gene matches. CDR3 sequence (DNA): TGTGCCAGTAGTAGAGGCGGGGGGATAGCAGATACGCAGTATTTT. Translated, it gives CASSRGGGIADTQYF.

The chain is built from TRBV6-2 or TRBV6-3 and TRBJ1-5; unclear D gene. The CDR3 is 12 residues long. Germline lookup yields CDR1 MNHEY and CDR2 SVGEGT. The V and J ends lost 5 bases and 8 bases respectively, with 10 bases between them. CDR3 sequence reads: CASSTLLEPQHF. The CDR3, as DNA: TGTGCCAGCAGTACCCTCTTAGAGCCCCAGCATTTT.

The chain couples TRBV2 to TRBJ2-6, with 7 nucleotides matching TRBD1. Germline-derived CDR1 and CDR2 are SNHLY and FYNNEI. V was pared by 6 bases and J by 4 bases, with 3 bases of the junction left unmatched. The CDR3 loop spans 14 amino acids. CDR3 nucleotide sequence: TGTGCCAGCAGCGACAGGGCGGGGGCCAACGTCCTGACTTTC. Protein sequence: CASSDRAGANVLTF.

The V gene is TRBV2, the J gene TRBJ1-1; TRBD1 is a possible D gene (5 bases). The CDR3 extends over 12 amino acids. Germline CDR1 reads SNHLY; CDR2 reads FYNNEI. With 3 bases removed from V and 11 bases from J, the gap between germline ends came to 13 bases. The CDR3: CASSEVQGFAFF. CDR3 bases: TGTGCCAGCAGTGAGGTTCAGGGTTTCGCTTTCTTT.

The chain carries TRBV7-2 and TRBJ2-3, with 7 positions matching TRBD1. V lost 5 bases and J lost 4; bases outside the gene matches: 6. CDR1 and CDR2 (germline): SGHTA, FQGNSA. The CDR3 consists of 14 residues. The CDR3: CASSQGVAADTQYF. The CDR3 DNA reads TGTGCCAGCAGCCAGGGGGTAGCTGCAGATACGCAGTATTTT.

V is TRBV5-1 and J is TRBJ1-2; 7 bases map to TRBD1. Germline V lookup: CDR1 SGHRS, CDR2 YFSETQ. The CDR3 covers 14 residues. The junction had 10 bases not matched to a gene; V was cut back by 4 bases and J by 7 bases. This CDR3 is CASSPTGWGGGYTF. CDR3 bases: TGCGCCAGCAGCCCGACAGGGTGGGGAGGTGGCTACACCTTC.